This TCR beta chain emerged from a study of blood T cells in healthy people across ages. The CDR3 runs 16 residues. V was shortened by 1 base and J by 9 bases, with 19 bases between the two germline ends. Germline assignment: CDR1 LGHDT and CDR2 YNNKEL (reference sequence). Combining a sample-barcoded 5' primer with a J-beta primer mix, a second PCR ran for roughly 6 to 11 cycles. TCRdb called the 5' RACE reads again in MiXCR, with one record for every CDR3 protein. Of approximately 810,000 distinct CDR3 sequences listed, roughly 26% are singletons. This clonotype was seen ten or more times. No antigen is known for it. Study observations and caveats: Per million T cells, the diversity of TCR beta decreased roughly linearly as age advanced.

The study isolated at least 7 million PBMCs from each sample. Extraction yielded at least 6 micrograms of total RNA per sample. Sequencing used blood. This rearrangement joins TRBV3-1 to TRBJ2-1; possibly TRBD1 for D (6 bases). The clonotype originates from a woman of 80 years or more in good health. CDR3 in DNA: TGTGCCAGCAGCCAAGGTACAGGGTCTTGGGTTAGTGAGCAGTTCTTC. As protein: CASSQGTGSWVSEQFF.